The present entry profiles one T cell receptor beta chain with its context. The target antigen is unknown. Reverse transcription of all isolated RNA meant that expressed TCRB transcripts were sequenced. The table came from immunoSEQ multiplex PCR; TCRdb's copy has only in-frame clones and leaves some out. The sample has roughly 150,000 clones; approximately 9% are singletons. The data derive from a study of beta chain features in type 1 diabetes. General study points: Type 1 diabetes patients showed fewer insertions and more deletions at VDJ junctions. Healthy donors had naive, central memory and Treg TCRB repertoires that appeared less similar than those seen among patients.

The specimen was central memory CD4+ T cells from blood. This clonotype was obtained from a woman in her late teens or twenties in good health.

The chain's CDR3 is CASSALGGGPDTQYF. The CDR3 DNA follows: TGTGCCAGCAGCGCCCTTGGAGGGGGCCCAGATACGCAGTATTTT. This chain links TRBV7-2 with TRBJ2-3, with a weak D call TRBD1 (7 bases). The CDR3 extends over 15 amino acids. V lost 5 bases and J lost 4, with 16 bases in between. The germline gives CDR1 SGHTA, CDR2 FQGNSA.